This T cell receptor beta chain was recovered during a study of cytomegalovirus exposure and HLA in healthy donors. CDR1 is MNHNY, CDR2 SVGAGI, per germline (reference sequence). CDR3 length: 15 residues. Deletions cut 1 base from V and 5 bases from J, with 11 bases between. Regarding the study as a whole: TCR beta V- and J-gene trimming was later associated with a missense DCLRE1C variant. Through in vitro validation, three CMV-associated chains were shown to be specific for CMV antigens.

This PCR relied on a set of 60 Vbeta primers and 13 Jbeta primers. The table came from immunoSEQ multiplex PCR; TCRdb's copy has only in-frame clones and leaves some out. The data contain 190,000 or so clones, roughly 80% of them singletons. Regarding this clone: Its antigen is unknown.

Sequencing was carried out using PBMCs. This chain uses TRBV6-6 with TRBJ2-2; a weak D match, TRBD1 (7 bases). The receptor's source is a man aged 45-65 years in good health and CMV-seronegative. The CDR3 loop is CASSYWQGGTGELFF. In DNA form, the CDR3 reads TGTGCCAGCAGTTACTGGCAGGGGGGAACCGGGGAGCTGTTTTTT.